The rows below give T cell receptor beta chains drawn from one sample of a study of cytomegalovirus exposure and HLA in healthy donors. Sequenced by immunoSEQ multiplex PCR; TCRdb stores in-frame clones only, minus some. The table shows about 140,000 clones, with about three quarters occurring only once. Sequenced input: PBMCs. These receptors originate from a woman in her twenties or thirties in good health and CMV-seronegative. The conserved cysteine and the conserved F or W are not part of the CDR3 here. Fields, in order: V gene, CDR3 protein.

>TRBV5-1
ASSSRLAGNSYEQY
>TRBV2
ASYFDRVSYGYT
>TRBV7-9
ASSSGQGYGYT
>TRBV5-8
ASSWLGTRGGETQY
>TRBV7-9
ASRSGTSGSSYEQY
>TRBV9
ASSAAGREAF
>TRBV19
ASSIRSVNNSPLH
>TRBV29-1
SVMGQGAYEQY
>TRBV9
ASSVDRGSYNEQF
>TRBV27
ASSPRTGNQPQH
>TRBV6-1
ASSEGVSGLTDTQY
>TRBV9
ASSVGTSGKETQY
>TRBV6-1
ASSAQLAGPYNEQF
>TRBV2
ASSRLYSYEQY
>TRBV9
ASSVEGGRTAQY
>TRBV7-9
AGSSPGSGGDTQY
>TRBV5-1
ASSLVDTEAF
>TRBV6-1
ASRNLAGGKNIQY
>TRBV4-1
ASSQAVLRSGGEKLF
>TRBV5-4
ASSFSGKETQY
>TRBV5-4
ASSGGLAGNYEQY
>TRBV5-1
ASSFGQGIYGYT
>TRBV28
ASSSGGGNQPQH
>TRBV7-3
ASSLAGGWEQY
>TRBV9
ASSPGVGGRGSPLH
>TRBV5-1
ASSLVAGGNTGELF
>TRBV5-1
ASSLWGDSAVGGSPLH
>TRBV6-1
ASSVGGAGEQF
>TRBV2
ASSPDRGHGETQY
>TRBV9
ASSLSLQGAQY
>TRBV28
ASSYPLGSTSYGYT
>TRBV11-2
ASSSGRGTLHGYT
>TRBV19
ASSSRGYSYNEQF
>TRBV6-6
ASSYGQGKPEAF
>TRBV7-2
ASSSGLAGGSLDTQY
>TRBV7-8
ASSLVGAYSNQPQH
>TRBV5-1
ASSTLTSAKEIQY
>TRBV9
ASSPTQYNEQF
>TRBV2
ASGQGASRTGELF
>TRBV2
ASRNTGVAPYEQY
>TRBV10-3
AISVTGDSNQPQH